This T cell receptor beta chain was captured in a study of blood T cells in healthy people across ages. Points from the study as a whole: A greater number of naive CD4+ cells and higher diversity distinguished long-lived donors from aged donors.

In germline, CDR1 is MNHEY, CDR2 SMNVEV (reference sequence). The CDR3 extends over 13 amino acids. On this clonotype: Its specificity is unknown.

Alongside a J-beta primer mix, a sample-barcoded 5' primer served in a second PCR lasting roughly 6 to 11 cycles. Using its own MiXCR run on the 5' RACE reads, TCRdb lists one record per CDR3 protein. This repertoire shows approximately 800,000 distinct CDR3 sequences, about 36% found once; its top ten account for roughly 13%. The TCR comes from a man aged 18 to 29 in good health. The material sequenced was blood. The chain uses TRBV27 and TRBJ2-4, with D perhaps matching TRBD1 or TRBD2 (5 bases each). The J call may be faulty, since TRBJ2-7 better matches the DNA end. The CDR3 sequence is CASSPGTGVEQYF. CDR3 DNA: TGTGCCAGTAGTCCGGGGACCGGTGTCGAGCAGTACTTC.